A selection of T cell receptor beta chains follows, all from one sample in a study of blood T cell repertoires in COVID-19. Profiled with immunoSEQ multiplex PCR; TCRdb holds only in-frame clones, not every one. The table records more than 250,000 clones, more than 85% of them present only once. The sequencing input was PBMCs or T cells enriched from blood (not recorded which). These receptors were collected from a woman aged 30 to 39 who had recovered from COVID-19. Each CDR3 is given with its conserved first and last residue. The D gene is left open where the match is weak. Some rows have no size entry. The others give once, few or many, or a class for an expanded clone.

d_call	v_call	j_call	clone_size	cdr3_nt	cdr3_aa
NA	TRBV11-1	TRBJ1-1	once	TGTGCCAGCAGCTTAGGACGGAGGAACACTGAAGCTTTCTTT	CASSLGRRNTEAFF
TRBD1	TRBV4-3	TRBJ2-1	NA	TGCGCCAGCAGCCAAGATACGGGACAGGGGCACAATGAGCAGTTCTTC	CASSQDTGQGHNEQFF
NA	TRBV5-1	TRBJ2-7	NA	TGCGCCAGCAAGGTTAGAGAACAGGGAGACTACGAGCAGTACTTC	CASKVREQGDYEQYF
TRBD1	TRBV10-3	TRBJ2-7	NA	TGTGCCACCAGAGAGATGACAGGGGGCGCGTGGGGCGAGCAGTACTTC	CATREMTGGAWGEQYF
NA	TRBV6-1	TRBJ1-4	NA	TGTGCCAGCAGTGTTAGTGGGGGCGGAGGTAATGAAAAACTGTTTTTT	CASSVSGGGGNEKLFF
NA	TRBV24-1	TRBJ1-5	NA	TGTGCCACAGGGGATTCCCATCAGCCCCAGCATTTT	CATGDSHQPQHF
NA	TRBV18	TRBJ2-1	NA	TGTGCCAGCTCACCTACCTCTGGACTGGGGTACAATGAGCAGTTCTTC	CASSPTSGLGYNEQFF
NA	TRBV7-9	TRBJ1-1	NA	TGTGCCAGCAGCTTACAGACAGGTATTAAGGCTTTCTTT	CASSLQTGIKAFF
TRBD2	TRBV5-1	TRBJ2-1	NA	TGCGCCAGCAGCTTCTTAGCGGGACCCGCCTACAATGAGCAGTTCTTC	CASSFLAGPAYNEQFF
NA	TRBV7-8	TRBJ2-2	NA	TGTGCCAGCAGCTCCTACAGGGAAACCGGGGAGCTGTTTTTT	CASSSYRETGELFF
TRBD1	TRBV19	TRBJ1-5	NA	TGTGCCAGTACCTTTGACAGGGGTAATCAGCCCCAGCATTTT	CASTFDRGNQPQHF
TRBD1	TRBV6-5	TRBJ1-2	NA	TGTGCCAGCAGTTCCCCTCGGGGACAGGGGGACTATGGCTACACCTTC	CASSSPRGQGDYGYTF
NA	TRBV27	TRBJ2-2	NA	TGTGCCAGCAGTCCTCGTCTCCGGGCCGGGGAGCTGTTTTTT	CASSPRLRAGELFF
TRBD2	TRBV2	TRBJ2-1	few	TGTGCCAGCAGGGATAGCGGGGGGGCCTCTAGGGAGCAGTTCTTC	CASRDSGGASREQFF
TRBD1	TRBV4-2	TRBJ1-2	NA	TGTGCCAGCAGCCGCCTACTAGACAGGGGGCGTGCGTATGGCTACACCTTC	CASSRLLDRGRAYGYTF
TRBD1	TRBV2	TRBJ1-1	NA	TGTGCCAGCAGCCTAGACAGGGGCGGCACTGAAGCTTTCTTT	CASSLDRGGTEAFF
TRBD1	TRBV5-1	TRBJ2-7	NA	TGCGCCAGCAGCTCTCACCCCGGGACAGGGCCCTACGAGCAGTACTTC	CASSSHPGTGPYEQYF
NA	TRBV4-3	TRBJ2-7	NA	TGCGCCAGCAGCCAAGATTCAGGGGCTGGCGAGCAGTACTTC	CASSQDSGAGEQYF
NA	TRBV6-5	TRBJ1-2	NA	TGTGCCAGCAGTTGGGGGGGCTTTTATGGCTACACCTTC	CASSWGGFYGYTF
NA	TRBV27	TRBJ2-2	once	TGTGCCAGCAGTTACAGCCCCTGGGGCGGGGTTGCGGTAGAAGAGCTGTTTTTT	CASSYSPWGGVAVEELFF
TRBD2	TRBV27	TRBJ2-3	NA	TGTGCCAGCACGAGTAGCGGGGGGTCACCTAGCACAGATACGCAGTATTTT	CASTSSGGSPSTDTQYF
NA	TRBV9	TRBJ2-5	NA	TGTGCCAGCGCGCTCGGGTTTGGAGAGACCCAGTACTTC	CASALGFGETQYF
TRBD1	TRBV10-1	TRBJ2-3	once	TGCGCCAGCACGCTAAAGACAGGGGGCACAGATACGCAGTATTTT	CASTLKTGGTDTQYF
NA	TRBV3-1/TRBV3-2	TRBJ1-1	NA	TGTGCCAGCAGCCAAGAGACAGCGGGGAAGACTGAAGCTTTCTTT	CASSQETAGKTEAFF
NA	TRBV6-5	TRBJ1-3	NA	TGTGCCAGCAGCCGCCGACAGGTCTCTGGAAACACCATATATTTT	CASSRRQVSGNTIYF
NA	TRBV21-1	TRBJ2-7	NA	TGTGCCAGCAGCAAAGTACTACCCCCGGACGAGCAGTACTTC	CASSKVLPPDEQYF
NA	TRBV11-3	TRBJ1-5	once	TGTGCCAGCAGCTTAGATGGGTCCGGGAATCAGCCCCAGCATTTT	CASSLDGSGNQPQHF
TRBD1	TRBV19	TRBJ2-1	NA	TGTGCCAGTAGTATAATGGGGACAGGGTTGCAGTTCTTC	CASSIMGTGLQFF
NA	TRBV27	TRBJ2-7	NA	TGTGCCAGCAGCCACCTAGCAGGGGCCTACGAGCAGTACTTC	CASSHLAGAYEQYF
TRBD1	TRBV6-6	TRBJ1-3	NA	TGTGCCAGCAGGGGGACAGGGGGTCGCTCTGGAAACACCATATATTTT	CASRGTGGRSGNTIYF
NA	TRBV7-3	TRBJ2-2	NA	TGTGCCAGCAGCTTTATCGGCGGGGAGCTGTTTTTT	CASSFIGGELFF
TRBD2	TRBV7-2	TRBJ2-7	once	TGTGCCAGCAGTTTCGGACTAGCTTACGAGCAGTACTTC	CASSFGLAYEQYF
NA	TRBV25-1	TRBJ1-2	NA	TGTGCCAGCAGCAGTGCTTCGGGGTATGGCTACACCTTC	CASSSASGYGYTF
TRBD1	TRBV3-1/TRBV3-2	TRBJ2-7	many	TGTGCCAGCAGCCAAGGGACAGGGACCAACGAGCAGTACTTC	CASSQGTGTNEQYF
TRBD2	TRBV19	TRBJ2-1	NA	TGTGCCAGTAGTATGAGGACTAGCGGGAGGGCCTGGAATGAGCAGTTCTTC	CASSMRTSGRAWNEQFF
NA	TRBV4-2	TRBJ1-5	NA	TGTGCCAGCAGCCAAGGACAGTTCTTGGAGCCCCAGCATTTT	CASSQGQFLEPQHF
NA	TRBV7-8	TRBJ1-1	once	TGTGCCAGCAGCGCCAGGAGGGTGAACACTGAAGCTTTCTTT	CASSARRVNTEAFF
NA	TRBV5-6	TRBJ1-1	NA	TGTGCCAGCAGCTTGGTCTTCGGAGGCCGGAACACTGAAGCTTTCTTT	CASSLVFGGRNTEAFF
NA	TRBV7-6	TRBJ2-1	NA	TGTGCCAGCAGCTTAGACGGGAGCTCCTACAATGAGCAGTTCTTC	CASSLDGSSYNEQFF
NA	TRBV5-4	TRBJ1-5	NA	TGTGCCAGCAGCCGGGGGGGGCAGATTAGCAATCAGCCCCAGCATTTT	CASSRGGQISNQPQHF
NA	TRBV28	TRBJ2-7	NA	TGTGCCAGCAGCCCAGGGGGGCTCTCCTACGAGCAGTACTTC	CASSPGGLSYEQYF
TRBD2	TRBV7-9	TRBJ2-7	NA	TGTGCCAGCAGCTTAAACGGCGGGAGCCAACCGGGGGAGCAGTACTTC	CASSLNGGSQPGEQYF
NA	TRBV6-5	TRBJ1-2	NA	TGTGCCAGCAGTTGGGGGGACGGGCCCTATGGCTACACCTTC	CASSWGDGPYGYTF
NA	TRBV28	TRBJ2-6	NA	TGTGCCAGCAGTTCCCCAGGGGCTGGGGCCAACGTCCTGACTTTC	CASSSPGAGANVLTF
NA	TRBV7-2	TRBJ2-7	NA	TGTGCCAGCAGCTTATCTTTTGACAGCTCCTACGAGCAGTACTTC	CASSLSFDSSYEQYF
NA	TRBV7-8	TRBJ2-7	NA	TGTGCCAGCAGCTCTTTCCTCCAGATCTACGAGCAGTACTTC	CASSSFLQIYEQYF
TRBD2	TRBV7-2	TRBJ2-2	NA	TGTGCCAGCAGCTTACGTACTAGCGGGACGAACACCGGGGAGCTGTTTTTT	CASSLRTSGTNTGELFF
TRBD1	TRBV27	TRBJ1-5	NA	TGTGCCAGCAGTTTATTCGGGGACAGGGGATATCAGCCCCAGCATTTT	CASSLFGDRGYQPQHF
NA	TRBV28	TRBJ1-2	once	TGTGCCAGCAGTTTTTTGGGCGGCTACACCTTC	CASSFLGGYTF
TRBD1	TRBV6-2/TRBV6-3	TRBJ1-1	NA	TGTGCCAGCAGTTACGGAACGGGGTCGGGACAGATGAACACTGAAGCTTTCTTT	CASSYGTGSGQMNTEAFF
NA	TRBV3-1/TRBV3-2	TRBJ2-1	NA	TGTGCCAGCAGCCAAGATGGGCAGGGCGATGAGCAGTTCTTC	CASSQDGQGDEQFF
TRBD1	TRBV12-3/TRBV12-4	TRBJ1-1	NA	TGTGCCAGCAGTCCAGGGGGCTCACATGAAGCTTTCTTT	CASSPGGSHEAFF
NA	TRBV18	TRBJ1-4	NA	TGTGCCAGCTCACCGAGAGGTTCTAACCCTCATGAAAAACTGTTTTTT	CASSPRGSNPHEKLFF